Reported below is one T cell receptor beta chain. Using immunoSEQ multiplex PCR, the repertoire was profiled, and TCRdb retains in-frame clones only, with some absent. The repertoire holds approximately 1,000,000 clones, with 75% to 80% as singletons. The CDR3 length is 15 residues. CDR1 ENHRY and CDR2 SYGVKD come from the germline V gene. V lost 3 bases and J lost 5, with 16 bases in between. These data originate in a study of shared clonotypes between healthy human individuals. The chain employs TRBV10-3 and TRBJ2-5; D is uncertain. The clonotype originates from a man younger than 30 in good health. Some clones in this sample may be carry-over from other donors' samples. Sequencing was done on a sample of memory CD4+ T cells from PBMCs. Subset denoted: CD45RA-negative fraction. The CDR3 nucleotides read TGTGCCATCAGTGATGATCGGGTCGGTGGGGAGACCCAGTACTTC. As protein: CAISDDRVGGETQYF.